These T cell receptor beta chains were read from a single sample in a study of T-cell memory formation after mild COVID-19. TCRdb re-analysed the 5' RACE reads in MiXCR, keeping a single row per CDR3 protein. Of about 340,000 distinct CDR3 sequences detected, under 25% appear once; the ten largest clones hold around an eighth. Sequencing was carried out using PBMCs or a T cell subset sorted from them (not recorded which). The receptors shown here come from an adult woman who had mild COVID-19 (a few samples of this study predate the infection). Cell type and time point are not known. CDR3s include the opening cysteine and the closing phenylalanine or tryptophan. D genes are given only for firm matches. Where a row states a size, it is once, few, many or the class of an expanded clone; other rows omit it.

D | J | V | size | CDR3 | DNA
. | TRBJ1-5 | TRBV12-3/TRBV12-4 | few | CASSLAAGYQPQHF | TGTGCCAGCAGTTTAGCGGCAGGGTATCAGCCCCAGCATTTT
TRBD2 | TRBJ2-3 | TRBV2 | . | CASSELAEQSTDTQYF | TGTGCCAGCAGTGAACTAGCGGAGCAAAGCACAGATACGCAGTATTTT
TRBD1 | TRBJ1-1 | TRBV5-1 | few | CASSPDRPQTTEAFF | TGCGCCAGCAGTCCGGACAGGCCTCAGACCACTGAAGCTTTCTTT
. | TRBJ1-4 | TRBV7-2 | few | CASSPPGWEKLFF | TGTGCCAGCAGCCCCCCCGGGTGGGAAAAACTGTTTTTT
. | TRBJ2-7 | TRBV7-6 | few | CASSLDTGFSYEQYF | TGTGCCAGCAGCTTAGATACAGGATTTTCCTACGAGCAGTACTTC
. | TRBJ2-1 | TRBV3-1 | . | CASSENNGKAVFF | TGTGCCAGCAGCGAGAACAACGGAAAAGCGGTGTTCTTC
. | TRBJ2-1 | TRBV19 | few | CASSKNWGPYNEQFF | TGTGCCAGTAGTAAGAACTGGGGCCCCTACAATGAGCAGTTCTTC
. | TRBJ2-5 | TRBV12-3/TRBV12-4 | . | CASSFLAGETQYF | TGTGCCAGCAGTTTTCTAGCTGGCGAGACCCAGTACTTC
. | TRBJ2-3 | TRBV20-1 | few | CSASGEVTQYF | TGCAGTGCCTCGGGGGAGGTTACGCAGTATTTT
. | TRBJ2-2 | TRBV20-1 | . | CSARDLRQAISNTGELFF | TGCAGTGCTAGAGACCTGCGGCAGGCGATATCGAACACCGGGGAGCTGTTTTTT
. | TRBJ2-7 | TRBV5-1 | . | CASSLAPTGRGEQYF | TGCGCCAGCAGCTTGGCCCCGACAGGGCGGGGAGAGCAGTACTTC
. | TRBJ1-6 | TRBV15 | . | CATSRPGGNSPLHF | TGTGCCACCAGCCGCCCGGGGGGGAATTCACCCCTCCACTTT
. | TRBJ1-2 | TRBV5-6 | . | CASSLGQTSNYGYTF | TGTGCCAGCAGCTTGGGACAGACTTCTAACTATGGCTACACCTTC
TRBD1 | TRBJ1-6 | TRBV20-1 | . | CGGTGDNSPLHF | TGCGGAGGGACAGGGGATAATTCACCCCTCCACTTT
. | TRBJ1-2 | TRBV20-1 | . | CSASGGFGYGYTF | TGCAGTGCCTCGGGGGGCTTTGGGTATGGCTACACCTTC
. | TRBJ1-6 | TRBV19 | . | CASSIDLFTEPLHF | TGTGCCAGTAGTATAGATCTATTTACGGAGCCCCTCCACTTT
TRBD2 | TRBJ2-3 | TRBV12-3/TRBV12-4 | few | CASRPTSGGDTQYF | TGTGCCAGCAGACCGACTAGCGGGGGAGATACGCAGTATTTT
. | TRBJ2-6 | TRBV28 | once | CASSSNHAGANVLTF | TGTGCCAGCAGTTCGAACCATGCGGGGGCCAACGTCCTGACTTTC
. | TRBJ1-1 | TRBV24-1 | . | CATSQRGTEAFF | TGTGCCACCAGCCAGAGGGGTACTGAAGCTTTCTTT
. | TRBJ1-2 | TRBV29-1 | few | CSVRTVNGYTF | TGCAGCGTAAGGACGGTGAATGGCTACACCTTC
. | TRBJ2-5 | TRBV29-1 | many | CSVVQGDRETQYF | TGCAGCGTTGTACAGGGAGATAGAGAGACCCAGTACTTC
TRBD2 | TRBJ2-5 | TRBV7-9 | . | CASSLRGLAGQETQYF | TGTGCCAGCAGCTTAAGGGGACTAGCGGGGCAAGAGACCCAGTACTTC
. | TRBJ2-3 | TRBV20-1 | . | CSARHSRGTDTQYF | TGCAGTGCTAGACATTCCCGGGGGACAGATACGCAGTATTTT
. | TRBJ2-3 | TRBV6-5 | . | CASGGRDTQYF | TGTGCCAGCGGGGGACGGGATACGCAGTATTTT
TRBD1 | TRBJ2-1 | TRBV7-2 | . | CASSLTGGSDEQFF | TGTGCCAGCAGCTTAACAGGGGGCAGCGATGAGCAGTTCTTC
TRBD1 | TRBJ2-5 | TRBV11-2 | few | CASSRPLYGTGPQETQYF | TGTGCCAGCAGCCGCCCGTTATATGGGACAGGGCCCCAAGAGACCCAGTACTTC
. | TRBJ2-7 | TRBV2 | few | CATRLGTHSYEQYF | TGTGCCACCAGATTAGGGACCCACTCCTACGAGCAGTACTTC
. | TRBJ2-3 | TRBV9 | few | CASSVDGGRTDTQYF | TGTGCCAGCAGCGTTGACGGGGGACGCACAGATACGCAGTATTTT
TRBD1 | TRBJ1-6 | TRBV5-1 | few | CASSLEGQGAFSPLHF | TGCGCCAGCAGCTTGGAAGGACAGGGGGCTTTTTCACCCCTCCACTTT
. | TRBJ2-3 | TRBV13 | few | CASSLGPSPDTQYF | TGTGCCAGCAGCTTAGGCCCGTCCCCAGATACGCAGTATTTT
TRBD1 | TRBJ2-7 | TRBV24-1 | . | CATSGPTGGTYEQYF | TGTGCCACCAGTGGACCTACAGGGGGTACCTACGAGCAGTACTTC
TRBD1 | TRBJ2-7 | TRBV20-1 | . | CSATRTGWSYEQYF | TGCAGTGCAACTCGGACAGGGTGGTCCTACGAGCAGTACTTC
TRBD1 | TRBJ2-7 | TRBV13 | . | CASSLGGDRFYEQYF | TGTGCCAGCAGCTTAGGCGGGGACAGGTTCTACGAGCAGTACTTC
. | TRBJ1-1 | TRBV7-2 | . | CASRDPGNTEAFF | TGTGCCAGCCGGGACCCAGGGAACACTGAAGCTTTCTTT
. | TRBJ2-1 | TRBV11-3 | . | CASSGTSQGNEQFF | TGTGCCAGCAGTGGAACTAGCCAAGGGAATGAGCAGTTCTTC
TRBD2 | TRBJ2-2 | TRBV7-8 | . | CASSTRGAPNTGELFF | TGTGCCAGCAGCACGCGGGGGGCGCCGAACACCGGGGAGCTGTTTTTT
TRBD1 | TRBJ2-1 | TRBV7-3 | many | CASSSLLSDRKFNNEQFF | TGTGCCAGCAGCTCCCTCTTATCGGACAGGAAATTTAACAATGAGCAGTTCTTC
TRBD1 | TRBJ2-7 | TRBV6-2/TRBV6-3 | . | CASSSDRGFNEQYF | TGTGCCAGCAGCTCGGACAGGGGGTTTAACGAGCAGTACTTC
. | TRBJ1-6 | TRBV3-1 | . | CASSPMTVHNSPLHF | TGTGCCAGCAGCCCTATGACAGTTCATAATTCACCCCTCCACTTT
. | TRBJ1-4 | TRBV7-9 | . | CASSGPHGATNEKLFF | TGTGCCAGCAGCGGTCCCCATGGGGCTACTAATGAAAAACTGTTTTTT
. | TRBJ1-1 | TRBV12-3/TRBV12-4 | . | CASSPPGFNTEAFF | TGTGCCAGCAGTCCGCCGGGTTTCAACACTGAAGCTTTCTTT
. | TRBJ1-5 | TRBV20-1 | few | CSAREWGNNQPQHF | TGCAGTGCTAGAGAATGGGGGAACAATCAGCCCCAGCATTTT
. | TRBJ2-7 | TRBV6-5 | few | CASSDPQGRDYEQYF | TGTGCCAGCAGTGACCCACAGGGTAGGGACTACGAGCAGTACTTC
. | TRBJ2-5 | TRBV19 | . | CASSPPGLQETQYF | TGTGCCAGTAGTCCCCCGGGACTCCAAGAGACCCAGTACTTC
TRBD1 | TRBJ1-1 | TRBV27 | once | CASSTTGFTEAFF | TGTGCCAGCAGCACGACAGGGTTCACTGAAGCTTTCTTT
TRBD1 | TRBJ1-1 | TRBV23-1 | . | CASSQTQGEDTEAFF | TGCGCCAGCAGTCAAACACAGGGGGAGGACACTGAAGCTTTCTTT
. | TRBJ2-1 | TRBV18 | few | CASSPGTLDEQFF | TGTGCCAGCTCACCGGGGACGCTGGATGAGCAGTTCTTC
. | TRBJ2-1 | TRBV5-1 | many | CASSLGTASSYNEQFF | TGCGCCAGCAGCTTGGGGACAGCTAGCTCCTACAATGAGCAGTTCTTC
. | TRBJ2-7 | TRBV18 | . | CASSPTRQERQYF | TGTGCCAGCTCACCAACACGACAAGAAAGACAGTACTTC
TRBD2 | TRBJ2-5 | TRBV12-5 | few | CASGHGLAQYF | TGTGCTAGTGGTCACGGACTAGCACAGTACTTC
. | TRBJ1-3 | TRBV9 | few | CASSVAPGRTGNTIYF | TGTGCCAGCAGCGTAGCACCAGGACGGACTGGAAACACCATATATTTT
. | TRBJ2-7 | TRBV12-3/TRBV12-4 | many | CASSFQGSYEQYF | TGCGCCAGCAGCTTTCAGGGTTCCTACGAGCAGTACTTC
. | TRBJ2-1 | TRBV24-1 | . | CATSDPGTHSYNEQFF | TGTGCCACCAGTGATCCGGGGACGCATTCCTACAATGAGCAGTTCTTC
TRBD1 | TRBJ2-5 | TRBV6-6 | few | CASSYTLRGRETQYF | TGTGCCAGCAGTTACACCCTCAGGGGGCGAGAGACCCAGTACTTC
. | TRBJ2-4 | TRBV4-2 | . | CASSQALLRDVAKNIQYF | TGTGCCAGCAGCCAAGCGTTACTCCGGGATGTAGCCAAAAACATTCAGTACTTC
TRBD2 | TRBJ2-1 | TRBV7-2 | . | CASSFLGGGFDNEQFF | TGTGCCAGCAGCTTTCTTGGCGGGGGGTTCGACAATGAGCAGTTCTTC
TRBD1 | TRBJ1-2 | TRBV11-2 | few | CASSGQGQANYGYTF | TGTGCCAGCAGCGGACAGGGGCAAGCTAACTATGGCTACACCTTC